This paragraph covers one T cell receptor beta chain sequence. This sample was included in a study of cytomegalovirus exposure and HLA in healthy donors. V shed 10 bases and J 5 bases; nucleotides not matched to a gene: 12. Germline V gene lookup returns CDR1 ENHRY and CDR2 SYGVKD. The CDR3 has 15 residues. The PCR used 60 Vbeta and 13 Jbeta primers. The data were produced by immunoSEQ multiplex PCR, yet TCRdb's version contains in-frame clones alone and is incomplete. The table has 120,000 or so clones, less than 85% seen once. This TCR was recovered from a female donor in good health and CMV-seronegative. Source material: PBMCs. This chain links TRBV10-3 with TRBJ2-2; 8 bases match TRBD1. The CDR3 DNA reads as TGTGCCACCACGAAAGGCCAGGGGGCAACCGGGGAGCTGTTTTTT. Its translation: CATTKGQGATGELFF.